The T cell receptor beta chain described here comes from a study of blood T cells in healthy people across ages. Using a J-beta primer mix together with a sample-barcoded 5' primer, a second PCR was run for about 6 to 12 cycles. In TCRdb, the 5' RACE reads were re-called with MiXCR into one record per CDR3 protein. The sample has about 620,000 distinct CDR3 sequences; around 20% are singletons. Every donor gave approximately 10 milliliters of peripheral blood. Per sample, a minimum of 6.5 million PBMCs were isolated. The CDR3 loop spans 13 amino acids. Trimming removed 3 bases from V and 6 bases from J; junction bases left unmatched: 2. CDR1 and CDR2 (germline): ENHRY, SYGVKD. Study-level results: There were more naive CD4+ cells and higher diversity in long-lived donors than in aged donors.

There are many counts of this clonotype. The target antigen is unknown. The sequence came from a man in his sixties or seventies in good health. The chain is built from TRBV10-3 and TRBJ2-4; 7 positions agree with TRBD1. Sequenced: blood. The CDR3 sequence is CAISDGQANIQYF. DNA of the CDR3: TGTGCCATCAGTGACGGACAGGCAAACATTCAGTACTTC.